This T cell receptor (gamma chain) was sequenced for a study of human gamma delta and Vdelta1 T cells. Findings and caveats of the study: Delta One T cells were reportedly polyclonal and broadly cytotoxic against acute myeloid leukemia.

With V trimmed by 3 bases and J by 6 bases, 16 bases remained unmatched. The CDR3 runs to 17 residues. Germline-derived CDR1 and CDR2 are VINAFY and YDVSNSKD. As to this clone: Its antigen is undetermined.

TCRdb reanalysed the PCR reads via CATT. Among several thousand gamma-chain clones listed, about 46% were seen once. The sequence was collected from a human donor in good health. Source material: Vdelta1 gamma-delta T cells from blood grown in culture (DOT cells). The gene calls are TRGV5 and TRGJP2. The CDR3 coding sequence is TGTGCCACCTGGGACCAGGCCGGGAGGTCGGGTGATTGGATCAAGACGTTT. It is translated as CATWDQAGRSGDWIKTF.